These T cell receptor beta chains were read from a single sample in a study of cytomegalovirus exposure and HLA in healthy donors. The assay was immunoSEQ multiplex PCR, and TCRdb's table has in-frame clones only and misses some. The data contain about 120,000 clones, approximately 95% of them singletons. Sequenced: PBMCs. The origin of the receptors is a man aged 18 to 29 in good health and CMV-seronegative. The CDR3 runs from the conserved cysteine through the conserved F or W. A D gene is named only where the DNA matches it firmly. Size tells how often a clone was seen (once, few, many) or the class of an expanded clone, and some rows leave it out.

clone_size,v_call,j_call,d_call,cdr3_nt,cdr3_aa
once,TRBV6-5,TRBJ2-1,TRBD1,TGTGCCAGCAGTCACGACAGGGGTCCCTACAATGAGCAGTTCTTC,CASSHDRGPYNEQFF
-,TRBV5-6,TRBJ1-2,-,TGTGCCAGCAGCTTAATGAACGGGGAAGGGCTGTATGGCTACACCTTC,CASSLMNGEGLYGYTF
-,TRBV4-1,TRBJ2-1,TRBD2,TGCGCCAGCAGCCAAGACCTAGCGGGGCCAACCAATGAGCAGTTCTTC,CASSQDLAGPTNEQFF
-,TRBV7-6,TRBJ2-7,TRBD1,TGTGCCAGCAGCCGGGACAGAAACTACGAGCAGTACTTC,CASSRDRNYEQYF
-,TRBV19,TRBJ2-1,TRBD1,TGTGCCAGTAGTAGTAGGGACAGGATCAATGAGCAGTTCTTC,CASSSRDRINEQFF
-,TRBV30,TRBJ1-5,-,TGTGCCTGGAACCAGGGTGGTCAGCCCCAGCATTTT,CAWNQGGQPQHF
once,TRBV18,TRBJ1-2,-,TGTGCCAGCTCACCACGCCCGCCCTCAGCTAACTATGGCTACACCTTC,CASSPRPPSANYGYTF
-,TRBV5-1,TRBJ2-2,TRBD2,TGCGCCAGCAGCGCGGGACTAGCTAACACCGGGGAGCTGTTTTTT,CASSAGLANTGELFF
-,TRBV5-4,TRBJ2-7,TRBD2,TGTGCCAGCAGCTTGGGGGCTACTAGCGGGAGACCCCTATTCGAGCAGTACTTC,CASSLGATSGRPLFEQYF
-,TRBV27,TRBJ1-3,-,TGTGCCAGCAGACCTACAGGAGGGTCTGGAAACACCATATATTTT,CASRPTGGSGNTIYF
-,TRBV5-4,TRBJ1-1,-,TGTGCCAGCAGCTTTACAGGTGGTCGGACTGAAGCTTTCTTT,CASSFTGGRTEAFF
-,TRBV4-3,TRBJ2-7,TRBD2,TGCGCCAGCAGCCAAGGGTGGGAGCAGCGGGAGTACAACTACGAGCAGTACTTC,CASSQGWEQREYNYEQYF
-,TRBV30,TRBJ2-3,-,TGTGCCTGGGGGACAGGAGTAGGCGGGAGTACAGATACGCAGTATTTT,CAWGTGVGGSTDTQYF
-,TRBV9,TRBJ2-3,-,TGTGCCAGCAGCGTAGAACCGAGTAGCACAGATACGCAGTATTTT,CASSVEPSSTDTQYF
once,TRBV6-6,TRBJ2-7,-,TGTGCCAGCAGGACGGGGACAAGTACCTACGAGCAGTACTTC,CASRTGTSTYEQYF
-,TRBV6-5,TRBJ1-2,-,TGTGCCAGCAATTCTCCACAGGGCTCCTATGGCTACACCTTC,CASNSPQGSYGYTF
-,TRBV19,TRBJ1-1,-,TGTGCCAGTAGTATGTGGCAGGAGAACACTGAAGCTTTCTTT,CASSMWQENTEAFF
-,TRBV28,TRBJ1-5,-,TGTGCCAGCAGTTCAGGGAAAATCCAGCCCCAGCATTTT,CASSSGKIQPQHF
-,TRBV5-6,TRBJ1-2,-,TGTGCCAGCAGCTTTGGCAGCTATGGCTACACCTTC,CASSFGSYGYTF
-,TRBV7-8,TRBJ2-7,-,TGTGCCAGCAGCTCCCTATCGACTAAATACGAGCAGTACTTC,CASSSLSTKYEQYF
-,TRBV11-2,TRBJ2-7,TRBD2,TGTGCCAGCAGCCTTAGCGGGAGACGGGCCGACGAGCAGTACTTC,CASSLSGRRADEQYF
-,TRBV19,TRBJ1-1,TRBD1,TGTGCCAGTAGCATTAGACAGGGTCGGTCTGAAGCTTTCTTT,CASSIRQGRSEAFF
-,TRBV7-8,TRBJ1-1,-,TGTGCCAGCAGCGTGCCAGGGTACACTGAAGCTTTCTTT,CASSVPGYTEAFF
-,TRBV29-1,TRBJ1-4,-,TGCAGCGTTGAAGTGGTGCGGCATGAAAAACTGTTTTTT,CSVEVVRHEKLFF
-,TRBV9,TRBJ1-3,TRBD1,TGTGCCAGCAGCGTACAGGGGGCTGGAAACACCATATATTTT,CASSVQGAGNTIYF
-,TRBV5-5,TRBJ2-5,-,TGTGCCAGCAGCTTGGGAGGTGAAGAGACCCAGTACTTC,CASSLGGEETQYF
-,TRBV16,TRBJ2-7,-,TGTGCCAGCAGCCAATCGATGGGGCTGAACGAGCAGTACTTC,CASSQSMGLNEQYF
-,TRBV30,TRBJ2-2,-,TGTGCCTGGAGTAAGGGATGGGCCGGGACAACGAACACCGGGGAGCTGTTTTTT,CAWSKGWAGTTNTGELFF
-,TRBV4-3,TRBJ2-7,TRBD2,TGCGCCAGCAGCCAATTCTCCAGCGGGAACTCCTACGAGCAGTACTTC,CASSQFSSGNSYEQYF
-,TRBV5-4,TRBJ2-3,TRBD2,TGTGCCAGCAGCCCTAGACTAGCGGGTGGGGGAGATACGCAGTATTTT,CASSPRLAGGGDTQYF
-,TRBV11-2,TRBJ2-1,TRBD2,TGTGCCAGCAGCCCAGGGACTAGCGGCCAACTCCCCCATGAGCAGTTCTTC,CASSPGTSGQLPHEQFF
few,TRBV29-1,TRBJ1-1,-,TGCAGCGTTGGACACAGGAATGAAGCTTTCTTT,CSVGHRNEAFF
-,TRBV7-8,TRBJ2-3,-,TGTGCCAGCAGGCCGCAGGGCGTAAGCACAGATACGCAGTATTTT,CASRPQGVSTDTQYF
-,TRBV7-9,TRBJ1-4,TRBD1,TGTGCCAGCAGCTTTTGGGACAGAGGTGAAAAACTGTTTTTT,CASSFWDRGEKLFF
-,TRBV9,TRBJ1-3,-,TGTGCCAGCAGCGTTAATGCAGGCTCTGGAAACACCATATATTTT,CASSVNAGSGNTIYF
-,TRBV9,TRBJ2-2,TRBD2,TGTGCCAGCAGCGGGCCCCCGGGACTAGCGGGAGGGGGCACCGGGGAGCTGTTTTTT,CASSGPPGLAGGGTGELFF
-,TRBV28,TRBJ2-3,TRBD1,TGTGCCAGCAGTCCTACAGGGGGCGCAATGGATACGCAGTATTTT,CASSPTGGAMDTQYF
-,TRBV2,TRBJ2-1,TRBD2,TGTGCCAGCAAGACTAGCCAGTACAATGAGCAGTTCTTC,CASKTSQYNEQFF
-,TRBV28,TRBJ1-1,-,TGTGCCAGCAGTCATGGGACTCTAAGCATGAACACTGAAGCTTTCTTT,CASSHGTLSMNTEAFF
-,TRBV9,TRBJ2-1,TRBD2,TGTGCCAGCAGCGTAGTCGGGACTAGCGGGAATGAGCAGTTCTTC,CASSVVGTSGNEQFF
-,TRBV4-3,TRBJ2-5,TRBD2,TGCGCCAGCGCCCCGGGTTTGGCGGGAGGAGGAGAGACCCAGTACTTC,CASAPGLAGGGETQYF
-,TRBV6-5,TRBJ2-3,TRBD2,TGTGCCAGCAGTTACGGTCTAGCGGGAGGGGCAGATACGCAGTATTTT,CASSYGLAGGADTQYF
-,TRBV6-4,TRBJ2-7,TRBD1,TGTGCCAGCAGTGAGGGGACAGGGGCAATCTACGAGCAGTACTTC,CASSEGTGAIYEQYF
-,TRBV4-1,TRBJ2-2,TRBD2,TGCGCCAGCAGCCGGCTAGCGGGAGGGCCCGGCGGGGAGCTGTTTTTT,CASSRLAGGPGGELFF
-,TRBV28,TRBJ1-5,-,TGTGCCAGCAGTTCCTCGGCAGGGTTTAACAGCAATCAGCCCCAGCATTTT,CASSSSAGFNSNQPQHF
-,TRBV15,TRBJ1-5,-,TGTGCCACCAGCAGAGATCTCTTACGGGATAGCAATCAGCCCCAGCATTTT,CATSRDLLRDSNQPQHF
-,TRBV12-2,TRBJ2-1,-,TGTGCAAGTCGATGGGGGGGAGCGGGAGGGCCCCCCAATGAGCAGTTCTTC,CASRWGGAGGPPNEQFF
few,TRBV28,TRBJ2-7,-,TGTGCCAGCAGCCCTCACAGATATTCTATCAGGAGGTACGAGCAGTACTTC,CASSPHRYSIRRYEQYF
once,TRBV9,TRBJ1-5,TRBD1,TGTGCCAGCAGCGTTGGACAGGGCAATCAGCCCCAGCATTTT,CASSVGQGNQPQHF
-,TRBV13,TRBJ2-1,-,TGTGCCAGCAGCTCGATAACGGGAGCCTCCTACAATGAGCAGTTCTTC,CASSSITGASYNEQFF
-,TRBV18,TRBJ2-1,TRBD2,TGTGCCAGCTCACCGGCTAGCGGGAGCAGCAATGAGCAGTTCTTC,CASSPASGSSNEQFF